Shown below are 9 T cell receptor beta chains from a single sample sequenced in a study of blood T cell repertoires in COVID-19. The data were produced by immunoSEQ multiplex PCR, yet TCRdb's version contains in-frame clones alone and is incomplete. The sample shows 250,000 to 300,000 clones, roughly 90% of them seen only once. The sample comprised PBMCs or T cells enriched from blood (not recorded which). These receptors all come from a woman aged 50 to 60 who had been exposed to COVID-19.

This chain uses TRBV5-8 with TRBJ2-2; 8 bases agree with TRBD1. The CDR3 totals 15 residues. Germline CDR1 is SGHTS and CDR2 is YDEGEE. J was trimmed by 5 bases and V by 9 bases; bases with no gene match: 12. CDR3 in amino acids: CATPPETGVTGELFF. CDR3 bases: TGTGCCACCCCCCCTGAGACAGGGGTTACCGGGGAGCTGTTTTTT.

This clone was observed a handful of times. The chain is built from TRBV28 and TRBJ1-2; D possibly corresponds to TRBD1 (5 bases). Trimming shortened V by 6 bases and J by 4 bases, and 21 bases separated the two germline ends. Looked up from germline, CDR1 is MDHEN and CDR2 is SYDVKM. The CDR3 contains 16 residues. For the CDR3, the DNA is TGTGCCAGCAGCATTGCGGGGCTCACTTTCTCCTATGGCTACACCTTC. Protein: CASSIAGLTFSYGYTF.

The chain couples TRBV10-2 to TRBJ1-2; 9 bases match TRBD1. V dropped 6 bases and J dropped 3; count of bases not matched to a gene: 8. CDR1 WSHSY and CDR2 SAAADI come from the germline V gene. This CDR3 is 15 amino acids long. CDR3 protein: CASRETGGAYYGYTF. CDR3 sequence (DNA): TGCGCCAGCAGAGAAACAGGGGGCGCGTACTATGGCTACACCTTC.

The chain recombines TRBV5-5 with TRBJ2-1; D is perhaps TRBD1 (6 bases). Germline V CDR1 and CDR2: SGHKS, YYEKEE (reference sequence). V gave up 4 bases and J gave up 1 base, with 12 bases separating them. The CDR3 extends over 15 amino acids. CDR3 loop: CASSNRDKSYNEQFF. DNA for the CDR3: TGTGCCAGCAGCAACCGGGACAAGTCCTACAATGAGCAGTTCTTC. Variable domain in full (rest from reference TRBV5-5 and TRBJ2-1): DAGVTQSPTHLIKTRGQQVTLRCSPISGHKSVSWYQQVLGQGPQFIFQYYEKEERGRGNFPDRFSARQFPNYSSELNVNALLLGDSALYLCASSNRDKSYNEQFFGPGTRLTVL.

Notes on this clone: The junction shows a germline mismatch at one end, possibly a read error. The CDR3 spells CASGTAAHF. For the CDR3, the DNA is TGTGCCTCAGGGACAGCCGCTCACTTC. V is TRBV30 and J is TRBJ2-7; 7 bases map to TRBD1. The CDR3 contains 9 residues. Looked up from germline, CDR1 is GTSNPN and CDR2 is SVGIG (reference sequence).

V usage is TRBV18 and J usage is TRBJ1-1, with 8 bases lining up with TRBD1. CDR3 size: 15 residues. Trimming at V came to 6 bases and at J to 7 bases, leaving 13 bases not matched to a gene. CDR1 and CDR2 from the germline V gene are KGHSH and LQKENI. As DNA, the CDR3 is TGTGCCAGCTCTCTAGGCTTGACAGGGGCGTTTGAAGCTTTCTTT. Its translation is CASSLGLTGAFEAFF.

This chain joins TRBV27 and TRBJ2-2; D might be TRBD2 (7 bases). The CDR3 is made up of 16 amino acids. Germline V gene sequence: CDR1 MNHEY, CDR2 SMNVEV (reference sequence). V lost 5 bases, J lost 7 bases, and 20 bases lay in between. In nucleotides, the CDR3 is TGTGCCAGCAGTCTCGGGGGGCCTGGAGATCTCGGGGAGCTGTTTTTT. Its protein is CASSLGGPGDLGELFF.

This clone was seen just once. The rearrangement links TRBV19 to TRBJ2-5; 12 bases match TRBD2. Germline CDR1 is LNHDA and CDR2 is SQIVND (reference sequence). The V and J ends lost 4 bases and 5 bases, in that order; junction bases with no gene match: 5. The CDR3 runs to 15 residues. The CDR3 spells CASSTGTSGSETQYF. In DNA, the CDR3 is TGTGCCAGTAGTACCGGGACTAGCGGGTCTGAGACCCAGTACTTC.

The chain's CDR3 is CASSLDRGHEQFF. The CDR3 DNA is TGTGCCAGCAGTCTGGACAGGGGTCATGAGCAGTTCTTC. The chain joins TRBV27 to TRBJ2-1, with 9 bases that match TRBD1. CDR3 length: 13 residues. Germline-derived CDR1 and CDR2 are MNHEY and SMNVEV (reference sequence). Losses at the gene ends were 5 bases for V and 8 bases for J; bases not matched to a gene: 4.